A selection of T cell receptor beta chains follows, all from one sample in a study of tumor and adjacent non-tumor tissue in lung cancer. A single record per CDR3 protein comes from TCRdb applying MiXCR to the multiplex PCR reads. There are 60,000 to 70,000 distinct CDR3 sequences in the sample; roughly 77% occur only once, and 35% to 50% lies in the top ten. Sequenced material: distant non-tumor lung tissue. These TCRs come from a man between 60 and 75 years old with non-small cell lung cancer. Each CDR3 is given with its conserved first and last residue. D genes are given only for firm matches. Where a row states a size, it is once, few, many or the class of an expanded clone; other rows omit it.

V gene: TRBV11-2; clone size: NA; D gene: NA; J gene: TRBJ2-6; CDR3 DNA: TGTACCAGCAGCTCCCCTCCGGAGACGGTCTCAGGAGGGGCCAACGTCCTGACTTTC; CDR3 protein: CTSSSPPETVSGGANVLTF
V gene: TRBV10-1; clone size: NA; D gene: NA; J gene: TRBJ2-7; CDR3 DNA: TGCGCCACCAGTGAGTTGAGTGACGAGCAGTACTTC; CDR3 protein: CATSELSDEQYF
V gene: TRBV29-1; clone size: NA; D gene: TRBD1; J gene: TRBJ2-7; CDR3 DNA: TGCAGCGTCATCGAGCGGGACAGGGGCAACGAGCAGTACTTC; CDR3 protein: CSVIERDRGNEQYF
V gene: TRBV6-5; clone size: NA; D gene: NA; J gene: TRBJ2-7; CDR3 DNA: TGTGTCAGCAGTTACTCAGTGGGATCAGCCCACGAGCACTACTTC; CDR3 protein: CVSSYSVGSAHEHYF
V gene: TRBV4-1; clone size: NA; D gene: NA; J gene: TRBJ1-2; CDR3 DNA: TGCGCCAGCAGCCACCTCCTCGGGCAGAGGGGCGTCTACACCTTC; CDR3 protein: CASSHLLGQRGVYTF
V gene: TRBV29-1; clone size: NA; D gene: NA; J gene: TRBJ2-3; CDR3 DNA: NA; CDR3 protein: CSVATGSPRDTQYF
V gene: TRBV6-5; clone size: few; D gene: NA; J gene: TRBJ1-1; CDR3 DNA: TGTGCCAGCAGTAAGCCCGGGAGCACTGAGGCTTTCTTT; CDR3 protein: CASSKPGSTEAFF
V gene: TRBV7-8; clone size: many; D gene: NA; J gene: TRBJ2-5; CDR3 DNA: TGTGCCAGTAGCCTGGGGGCTAGACTAGACGGGGAGACCCAGTACTTC; CDR3 protein: CASSLGARLDGETQYF
V gene: TRBV13; clone size: NA; D gene: NA; J gene: TRBJ1-1; CDR3 DNA: TGTATCAGCAGCCTCTCTACCACAGATACTGAAGCTTTCTTT; CDR3 protein: CISSLSTTDTEAFF
V gene: TRBV23-1; clone size: NA; D gene: NA; J gene: TRBJ2-2; CDR3 DNA: TGCGCCAGCAGTCATACAGACCACGGAGAGCTGTTTTTT; CDR3 protein: CASSHTDHGELFF
V gene: TRBV14; clone size: many; D gene: NA; J gene: TRBJ1-2; CDR3 DNA: TGTGCCAGCAGCCAAGAACTGATCCCTGAGGGCTATGGCTACACCTTC; CDR3 protein: CASSQELIPEGYGYTF
V gene: TRBV25-1; clone size: NA; D gene: NA; J gene: TRBJ2-5; CDR3 DNA: TGTGCCACCACCACCGGAGGGGGCGGGCCCGAAGAGACCCAGTACTTC; CDR3 protein: CATTTGGGGPEETQYF
V gene: TRBV29-1; clone size: NA; D gene: NA; J gene: TRBJ2-7; CDR3 DNA: TGCAGCGATGAAGATAGGGGGACCATTTACGAGCAGTACTTC; CDR3 protein: CSDEDRGTIYEQYF
V gene: TRBV29-1; clone size: NA; D gene: NA; J gene: TRBJ2-1; CDR3 DNA: TGCAGCGTTGAGGGGACCCTAAACAATGGGCAATTCTTC; CDR3 protein: CSVEGTLNNGQFF